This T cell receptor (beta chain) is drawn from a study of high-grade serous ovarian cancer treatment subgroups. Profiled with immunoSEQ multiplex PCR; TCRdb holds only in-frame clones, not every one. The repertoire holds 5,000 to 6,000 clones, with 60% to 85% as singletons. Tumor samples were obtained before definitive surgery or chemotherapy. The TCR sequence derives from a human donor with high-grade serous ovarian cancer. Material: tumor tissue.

CDR3: CASSDPPGQGLVVGGYTF. CDR3 sequence (DNA): TGTGCCAGCAGTGACCCTCCGGGACAGGGACTTGTGGTCGGTGGCTACACCTTC. The V gene is TRBV2, the J gene TRBJ1-2; 9 positions agree with TRBD1. The V gene's germline CDR1 is SNHLY and CDR2 FYNNEI. The V segment lost 3 bases and the J segment 7 bases; nucleotides outside the gene matches: 18. The CDR3 has 18 amino acids.